A selection of T cell receptor beta chains follows, all from one sample in a study of shared clonotypes between healthy human individuals. TCRdb keeps only in-frame clones here, not all; method: immunoSEQ multiplex PCR. Of approximately 840,000 clones in the sample, about 97% are singletons; the top ten hold about 0.22%. Sequencing used naive CD8+ T cells sorted from blood. The receptors originated from a man between 25 and 39 years old in good health. CDR3s include the opening cysteine and the closing phenylalanine or tryptophan. The D gene is left open where the match is weak. Clone size appears in some rows only: once, few, many, or a class for an expanded clone.

TRBV12-5	TRBJ2-1	.	.	CASGLGQVTYNEQFF	TGTGCTAGTGGTTTGGGACAGGTTACTTACAATGAGCAGTTCTTC
TRBV27	TRBJ2-1	.	TRBD2	CASSLSSGTSYNEQFF	TGTGCCAGCAGTTTATCAAGCGGGACCTCCTACAATGAGCAGTTCTTC
TRBV5-5	TRBJ2-7	.	TRBD2	CASSTPTSGSLDEQYF	TGTGCCAGCAGCACCCCGACTAGCGGGAGTCTCGACGAGCAGTACTTC
TRBV11-3	TRBJ2-7	.	TRBD1	CASSPRTGSYEQYF	TGTGCCAGCAGCCCCCGGACAGGCTCCTACGAGCAGTACTTC
TRBV2	TRBJ1-2	.	.	CASSEGQDRDYGYTF	TGTGCCAGCAGTGAAGGTCAGGATCGGGACTATGGCTACACCTTC
TRBV6-1	TRBJ1-2	.	.	CASSDLRDNYGYTF	TGTGCCAGCAGTGATCTTCGAGACAACTATGGCTACACCTTC
TRBV9	TRBJ2-7	.	.	CASSPVGEGSYEQYF	TGTGCCAGCAGCCCCGTCGGCGAGGGGTCCTACGAGCAGTACTTC
TRBV5-1	TRBJ2-1	once	TRBD2	CASNGAGGWSNEQFF	TGCGCCAGCAACGGGGCGGGAGGTTGGTCAAATGAGCAGTTCTTC
TRBV19	TRBJ2-7	.	TRBD1	CASSIWTGGYEQYF	TGTGCCAGTAGTATTTGGACAGGGGGGTACGAGCAGTACTTC
TRBV7-2	TRBJ2-2	.	TRBD1	CASRETGQGSTGELFF	TGTGCCAGCAGGGAAACGGGACAGGGTAGCACCGGGGAGCTGTTTTTT
TRBV13	TRBJ2-5	once	TRBD1	CASSERDRAQETQYF	TGTGCCAGCAGCGAAAGGGACAGGGCTCAAGAGACCCAGTACTTC
TRBV5-1	TRBJ1-4	.	.	CASSLEINEKLFF	TGCGCCAGCAGCTTAGAAATTAATGAAAAACTGTTTTTT
TRBV29-1	TRBJ2-2	.	.	CSVSNPNTGELFF	TGCAGCGTATCTAATCCGAACACCGGGGAGCTGTTTTTT
TRBV4-1	TRBJ2-7	few	.	CASSQDLSGYEQYF	TGCGCCAGCAGCCAAGATCTCTCGGGGTACGAGCAGTACTTC
TRBV5-1	TRBJ2-7	.	.	CASSLAGGNYEQYF	TGCGCCAGCAGCTTGGCGGGCGGGAACTACGAGCAGTACTTC
TRBV6-1	TRBJ2-7	.	.	CASSDVVGYEQYF	TGTGCCAGCAGTGACGTGGTCGGGTACGAGCAGTACTTC
TRBV11-2	TRBJ2-1	.	.	CASSTSMGGVDEQFF	TGTGCCAGCAGCACCTCGATGGGTGGAGTTGATGAGCAGTTCTTC
TRBV7-9	TRBJ2-7	.	.	CASSPPVGRYAYEQYF	TGTGCCAGCAGCCCCCCAGTGGGCCGGTATGCCTACGAGCAGTACTTC
TRBV5-1	TRBJ1-1	.	.	CASSSTGGTHTEAFF	TGCGCCAGCAGCTCGACGGGGGGGACGCACACTGAAGCTTTCTTT
TRBV29-1	TRBJ2-1	.	.	CSVDGRGYNEQFF	TGCAGCGTTGATGGGCGGGGCTACAATGAGCAGTTCTTC
TRBV2	TRBJ2-3	.	TRBD2	CASSEWASGTSSTDTQYF	TGTGCCAGCAGTGAATGGGCTAGCGGGACTTCTAGCACAGATACGCAGTATTTT
TRBV5-8	TRBJ2-2	.	.	CASSLRGWAGELFF	TGTGCCAGCAGCTTGCGAGGCTGGGCCGGGGAGCTGTTTTTT
TRBV13	TRBJ2-1	.	.	CASSLRSYNEQFF	TGTGCCAGCAGCCTCCGCAGCTACAATGAGCAGTTCTTC
TRBV5-6	TRBJ2-5	.	.	CASSLLAGETQYF	TGTGCCAGCAGCTTGTTGGCGGGAGAGACCCAGTACTTC
TRBV25-1	TRBJ2-5	.	.	CASSESRFRETQYF	TGTGCCAGCAGTGAATCCCGGTTTCGGGAGACCCAGTACTTC
TRBV28	TRBJ2-7	.	.	CASSPRHSYEQYF	TGTGCCAGCAGCCCGCGGCACTCCTACGAGCAGTACTTC
TRBV20-1	TRBJ2-7	.	.	CSAPYRYEQYF	TGCAGTGCTCCCTACAGATACGAGCAGTACTTC
TRBV9	TRBJ1-1	.	.	CASSPPGGYTEAFF	TGTGCCAGCAGCCCGCCGGGAGGGTATACTGAAGCTTTCTTT
TRBV27	TRBJ2-1	.	TRBD2	CASGFGLAGGINEQFF	TGTGCCAGCGGCTTCGGACTAGCGGGAGGTATCAATGAGCAGTTCTTC
TRBV27	TRBJ1-1	.	.	CASSLRAPVGTEAFF	TGTGCCAGCAGTTTACGGGCCCCCGTGGGGACTGAAGCTTTCTTT
TRBV7-2	TRBJ2-2	.	.	CASSLDGGSPNTGELFF	TGTGCCAGCAGCTTAGACGGCGGGTCCCCGAACACCGGGGAGCTGTTTTTT
TRBV4-1	TRBJ1-1	.	.	CASSQAGGNTEAFF	TGCGCCAGCAGCCAAGCGGGTGGGAACACTGAAGCTTTCTTT
TRBV7-2	TRBJ2-7	.	.	CASSLLPGDRLYEQYF	TGTGCCAGCAGCTTACTTCCAGGGGACCGTCTCTACGAGCAGTACTTC
TRBV2	TRBJ1-1	.	.	CASRPLGGTEAFF	TGTGCCAGCCGTCCATTGGGAGGGACTGAAGCTTTCTTT
TRBV11-3	TRBJ2-3	once	.	CASSLEEGRNARTDTQYF	TGTGCCAGCAGCTTAGAGGAGGGCAGGAATGCCCGCACAGATACGCAGTATTTT
TRBV29-1	TRBJ2-7	.	.	CSVDFGSGDYEQYF	TGCAGCGTTGATTTCGGCTCTGGAGACTACGAGCAGTACTTC
TRBV7-9	TRBJ1-1	.	.	CASSLGVTEAFF	TGTGCCAGCAGCTTGGGTGTAACTGAAGCTTTCTTT
TRBV4-1	TRBJ2-7	.	TRBD1	CASSQTGTGGYEQYF	TGCGCCAGCAGCCAAACCGGGACAGGGGGTTACGAGCAGTACTTC
TRBV7-8	TRBJ2-1	.	.	CASSLAPGAEQFF	TGTGCCAGCAGCTTAGCGCCAGGGGCCGAGCAGTTCTTC
TRBV14	TRBJ2-1	.	.	CASSLWNEQFF	TGTGCCAGCTCACTCTGGAATGAGCAGTTCTTC
TRBV2	TRBJ2-1	.	.	CASIRGNEQFF	TGTGCCAGCATACGGGGCAATGAGCAGTTCTTC
TRBV27	TRBJ2-2	.	.	CASSTERQGGWTPGATGELFF	TGTGCCAGCAGTACGGAACGACAGGGAGGTTGGACGCCCGGGGCGACCGGGGAGCTGTTTTTT
TRBV14	TRBJ2-3	.	TRBD2	CASSNPRTSVTDTQYF	TGTGCCAGCAGTAACCCCAGGACTAGCGTAACAGATACGCAGTATTTT
TRBV11-2	TRBJ2-3	.	.	CASSLVTGMVTDTQYF	TGTGCCAGCAGCTTAGTCACAGGGATGGTCACAGATACGCAGTATTTT
TRBV6-5	TRBJ2-7	.	TRBD2	CASSYGAGGYEQYF	TGTGCCAGCAGTTACGGTGCGGGAGGTTACGAGCAGTACTTC
TRBV28	TRBJ2-2	.	.	CASSPLTGVTGELFF	TGTGCCAGCAGTCCCTTGACAGGAGTAACCGGGGAGCTGTTTTTT
TRBV7-9	TRBJ2-2	.	.	CASSPRKNTGELFF	TGTGCCAGCAGCCCTCGAAAGAACACCGGGGAGCTGTTTTTT
TRBV4-1	TRBJ2-3	.	TRBD2	CASSQDPSGSTDTQYF	TGCGCCAGCAGCCAAGATCCTAGCGGGAGCACAGATACGCAGTATTTT
TRBV7-9	TRBJ2-5	once	TRBD2	CASSSPTSGRIETQYF	TGTGCCAGCAGCTCCCCGACTAGCGGGAGAATCGAGACCCAGTACTTC
TRBV11-2	TRBJ2-1	.	.	CASSLDLAAETYNEQFF	TGTGCCAGCAGCTTAGATCTGGCAGCGGAAACCTACAATGAGCAGTTCTTC
TRBV5-6	TRBJ2-1	.	TRBD2	CASSLDLGLAAGEQFF	TGTGCCAGCAGCTTGGATTTGGGACTAGCAGCTGGTGAGCAGTTCTTC
TRBV9	TRBJ2-3	.	TRBD2	CASSPQEGLEGDTQYF	TGTGCCAGCAGCCCACAAGAGGGACTAGAGGGGGATACGCAGTATTTT
TRBV6-5	TRBJ1-3	.	.	CATTNGAGNTIYF	TGTGCCACCACGAATGGGGCTGGAAACACCATATATTTT
TRBV6-6	TRBJ2-1	few	.	CASSYSKEGGEGEQFF	TGTGCCAGCAGTTACTCGAAGGAGGGGGGCGAGGGTGAGCAGTTCTTC